A single sample gave rise to the 6 T cell receptor beta chains below, sequenced in a study of blood T cells in healthy people across ages. Primers used in a second PCR of roughly 6 to 12 cycles were a sample-barcoded 5' primer and a J-beta primer mix. TCRdb processed the 5' RACE reads anew with MiXCR; each CDR3 protein has one entry. The sample lists 800,000 to 900,000 distinct CDR3 sequences; approximately 65% were seen once. The sample consisted of blood. The receptors come from a man aged 25 to 40 in good health.

The chain joins TRBV28 to TRBJ2-2; 7 bases are a match to TRBD2. V shed 3 bases and J 7 bases; nucleotides not matched to a gene: 2. The germline V gene has CDR1 MDHEN and CDR2 SYDVKM. The CDR3 contains 13 residues. The CDR3: CASSFWGGGELFF. The CDR3 DNA reads TGTGCCAGCAGTTTTTGGGGGGGCGGGGAGCTGTTTTTT.

The V call is TRBV2, the J call TRBJ2-5; D is unresolved. The germline V gene has CDR1 SNHLY and CDR2 FYNNEI. The CDR3 covers 13 residues. Trimming stripped 3 bases from V and 5 bases from J, with 10 bases between. CDR3 amino acids: CASSDLARETQYF. CDR3 coding DNA: TGTGCCAGCAGTGATCTGGCACGGGAGACCCAGTACTTC.

The gene calls are TRBV25-1 and TRBJ1-2, with 8 bases that match TRBD1. The J segment lost 7 bases and the V segment lost 4 bases, leaving 8 bases of the junction unmatched. Germline lookup yields CDR1 MGHDK and CDR2 SYGVNS. The CDR3 loop spans 14 amino acids. CDR3 DNA sequence: TGTGCCAGCAGTGGAACCCACAGGGGGGGTGGCTACACCTTC. This sequence encodes CASSGTHRGGGYTF.

This clonotype came up once. The chain carries TRBV20-1 and TRBJ1-2; 8 bases match TRBD1. The CDR3 has 17 residues. Germline trimming cut 5 bases from V and 7 bases from J; bases unmatched to any gene: 21. CDR1 is DFQATT and CDR2 is SNEGSKA in the germline V gene (reference sequence). The CDR3 DNA is TGCAGTGCTGCGGGGGACAGGTCCGGCCCCTTTGTTCGTGGCTACACCTTC. It codes for CSAAGDRSGPFVRGYTF.

V is TRBV6-5 and J is TRBJ1-2; the D gene is possibly TRBD1 (5 bases). The CDR3 is 15 amino acids. Germline CDR1 is MNHEY and CDR2 is SVGAGI. Trimming removed 2 bases from V and 4 bases from J, with 14 bases in between. CDR3 in amino acids: CASSYRPGPFYGYTF. CDR3 sequence (DNA): TGTGCCAGCAGTTACAGACCGGGACCCTTCTATGGCTACACCTTC.

The chain links TRBV5-5 to TRBJ2-7; either TRBD1 or TRBD2 may supply D (5 bases each). The V end lost 6 bases, the J end lost 7 bases, and 23 bases lay between the germline ends. Germline V CDR1 and CDR2: SGHKS, YYEKEE (reference sequence). CDR3 size: 15 residues. CDR3 nucleotides: TGTGCCAGCAATCTCCCGGGGACCCAAGGTGGTGAGCAGTACTTC. As protein: CASNLPGTQGGEQYF.